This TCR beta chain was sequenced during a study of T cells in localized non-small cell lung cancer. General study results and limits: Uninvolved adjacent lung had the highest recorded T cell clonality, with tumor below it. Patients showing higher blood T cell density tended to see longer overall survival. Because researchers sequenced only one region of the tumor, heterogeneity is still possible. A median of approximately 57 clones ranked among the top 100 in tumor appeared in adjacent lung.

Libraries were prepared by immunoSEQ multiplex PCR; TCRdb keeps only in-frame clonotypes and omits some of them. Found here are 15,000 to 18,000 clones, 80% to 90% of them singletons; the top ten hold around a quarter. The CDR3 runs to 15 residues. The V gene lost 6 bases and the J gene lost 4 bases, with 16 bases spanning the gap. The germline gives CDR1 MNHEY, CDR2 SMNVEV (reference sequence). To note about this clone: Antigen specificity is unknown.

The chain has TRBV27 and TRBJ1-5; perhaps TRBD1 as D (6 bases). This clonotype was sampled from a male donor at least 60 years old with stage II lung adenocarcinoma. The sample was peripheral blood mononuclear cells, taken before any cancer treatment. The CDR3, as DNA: TGTGCCAGCAGCCTAACCCTGGACAGTAATCAGCCCCAGCATTTT. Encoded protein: CASSLTLDSNQPQHF.